These T cell receptor beta chains were read from a single sample in a study of shared clonotypes between healthy human individuals. Only in-frame clones appear in the TCRdb table, and some are missing; sequencing was by immunoSEQ multiplex PCR. The sample carries 1,100,000 or so clones, 70% to 80% recorded once. Sample: memory CD4+ T cells from PBMCs. The source of these receptors is a young man in good health. Some clones in this sample may be carry-over from other donors' samples. The CDR3 runs from the conserved cysteine through the conserved F or W. The D gene is left open where the match is weak.

d_call	v_call	cdr3_length	j_call	cdr3_aa	cdr3_nt
NA	TRBV28	14	TRBJ1-4	CASSMLWALEKLFF	TGTGCCAGTTCTATGTTGTGGGCCCTGGAAAAACTGTTTTTT
NA	TRBV25-1	15	TRBJ1-4	CASSPQGTSGEKLFF	TGTGCCAGCAGTCCCCAAGGGACATCGGGGGAAAAACTGTTTTTT
NA	TRBV28	14	TRBJ1-2	CASSSTGSGYGYTF	TGTGCCAGCAGTTCTACAGGGTCGGGCTATGGCTACACCTTC
TRBD1	TRBV2	13	TRBJ2-1	CASSRDRADEQFF	TGTGCCAGCAGTAGGGACAGGGCTGATGAGCAGTTCTTC
NA	TRBV7-6	15	TRBJ2-3	CASSLAPGYTDTQYF	TGTGCCAGCAGCTTAGCACCCGGGTACACAGATACGCAGTATTTT
NA	TRBV5-1	14	TRBJ1-4	CASSLLVNREKLFF	TGCGCCAGCAGCTTACTAGTAAACCGGGAAAAACTGTTTTTT
TRBD2	TRBV10-3	16	TRBJ2-7	CAISAFGSGKAYEQYF	TGTGCCATCAGTGCGTTTGGAAGCGGGAAGGCCTACGAGCAGTACTTC
NA	TRBV27	12	TRBJ2-7	CASSPPRGEQYF	TGTGCCAGCAGTCCCCCACGGGGCGAGCAGTACTTC
TRBD1	TRBV7-9	14	TRBJ1-4	CASSSGQGREKLFF	TGTGCCAGCAGCTCCGGACAGGGAAGGGAAAAACTGTTTTTT
TRBD2	TRBV13	17	TRBJ2-7	CASSFRLAGTRSYEQYF	TGTGCCAGCAGCTTCAGACTAGCGGGAACGAGGAGCTACGAGCAGTACTTC
NA	TRBV6-5	11	TRBJ2-7	CAARGTYEQYF	TGTGCCGCTCGGGGGACCTACGAGCAGTACTTC
NA	TRBV27	14	TRBJ1-5	CASSGASNRQPQHF	TGTGCCAGCTCCGGGGCTAGCAACCGACAGCCCCAGCATTTT
NA	TRBV7-6	13	TRBJ1-1	CASSLAGLSEAFF	TGTGCCAGCAGCTTAGCCGGCTTGTCTGAAGCTTTCTTT